This record covers a single TCR beta chain. This record belongs to a study of cytomegalovirus exposure and HLA in healthy donors. Clones were sequenced by immunoSEQ multiplex PCR, and TCRdb holds only the in-frame ones, with some missing. The top ten clones hold 10% of a sample with some 170,000 clones, almost 85% of them seen once. Germline V gene data show CDR1 as MGHRA and CDR2 as YSYEKL. The CDR3 runs 16 residues. V was pared by 5 bases and J by 4 bases, with 9 bases of the junction left unmatched. The TCR originated in a man aged 25-45 years in good health and CMV-seropositive. The sequenced sample consisted of PBMCs. The chain recombines TRBV4-1 with TRBJ2-3; 10 nucleotides line up with TRBD1. This chain's CDR3 is CASSATGTGAPDTQYF. CDR3 DNA sequence: TGCGCCAGCAGCGCGACCGGGACAGGGGCCCCAGATACGCAGTATTTT.